This T cell receptor (beta chain) was sequenced in a study of beta chain features in type 1 diabetes. Notes on the study in general: TCRB CDR3s from Type 1 diabetes patients were moderately but significantly shorter in all four CD4+ subsets. The question left open here concerned HLA type influencing TCRB rearrangement.

There was one heparinised blood draw per donor, averaging about 100 mL. The CDR3 has 15 amino acids. Germline CDR1 reads SGDLS; CDR2 reads YYNGEE. The J segment lost 9 bases and the V segment lost 4 bases, leaving 10 bases of the junction unmatched. The table lists this clone with a few counts. Its antigen is still unknown. The investigators reverse transcribed all of the isolated RNA, so they sequenced expressed TCRB transcripts. The table came from immunoSEQ multiplex PCR; TCRdb's copy has only in-frame clones and leaves some out. The repertoire includes roughly 310,000 clones, more than 9.5% of them detected once, and over 0.015% sits in the top ten.

This chain connects TRBV9 to TRBJ2-1; 10 positions agree with TRBD2. Sequencing was performed on naive CD4+ T cells from blood. The receptor was derived from a woman aged 30 to 39 in good health. The chain's CDR3 is CASSPRTSGMGEQFF. The CDR3 DNA follows: TGTGCCAGCAGCCCCCGAACTAGCGGGATGGGTGAGCAGTTCTTC.